This section outlines one T cell receptor beta chain sequence together with its context. This sample was taken from a study of blood T cell repertoires in COVID-19. The wider study: PBMCs, B-cell-depleted T cells, or T cells provided the cDNA or gDNA that made up the material.

Germline CDR1 and CDR2: MDHEN and SYDVKM. V shed 7 bases, J shed 3 bases, and the junction held 11 bases outside the gene matches. This CDR3 comprises 16 residues. Original processing methods: Amplified reference gene primers provided the basis for estimating nucleated cell counts. The data were produced by immunoSEQ multiplex PCR, yet TCRdb's version contains in-frame clones alone and is incomplete. Clone size and V and J calls were adopted from that table, with D and trimming inferred from the DNA. The sample has approximately 40,000 clones, roughly 90% seen once. Source material: peripheral blood. The clonotype was recovered from a man aged 55 to 70 with acute or convalescent COVID-19. This chain joins TRBV28 and TRBJ2-7; 11 nucleotides match TRBD2. The CDR3 here is CASTPPPGLADYEQYF. The CDR3 DNA reads TGTGCCAGCACTCCACCCCCGGGACTAGCGGACTACGAGCAGTACTTC.